Listed below are T cell receptor beta chains from one sample, sequenced in a study of cytomegalovirus exposure and HLA in healthy donors. TCRdb's table, derived via immunoSEQ multiplex PCR, lists solely in-frame clones and lacks some. The sample holds around 190,000 clones, about 82% seen once. Sequenced material: PBMCs. These receptors came from a woman aged 18 to 35 in good health and CMV-seronegative. Each CDR3 is given with its conserved first and last residue. The D gene is left open where the match is weak. Clone size is shown for a subset of rows, as once, few, many or a class of expanded clone.

j_call: TRBJ1-2; d_call: .; clone_size: .; v_call: TRBV30; cdr3_nt: TGTGCCTGGAGTGTACTCCGGGGAGGGTCTGGCTACACCTTC; cdr3_aa: CAWSVLRGGSGYTF
j_call: TRBJ1-4; d_call: .; clone_size: .; v_call: TRBV5-6; cdr3_nt: TGTGCCAGCAGCCCGACCGGGACAACCTTTGAAAAACTGTTTTTT; cdr3_aa: CASSPTGTTFEKLFF
j_call: TRBJ2-1; d_call: TRBD2; clone_size: .; v_call: TRBV30; cdr3_nt: TGTGCCTGGAGTCCACCAATAGCGGGAGACGGGTACAATGAGCAGTTCTTC; cdr3_aa: CAWSPPIAGDGYNEQFF
j_call: TRBJ1-2; d_call: .; clone_size: .; v_call: TRBV2; cdr3_nt: TGTGCCAGCAGTGAGATGGTAGGGGGTAATGGCTACACCTTC; cdr3_aa: CASSEMVGGNGYTF
j_call: TRBJ1-2; d_call: .; clone_size: .; v_call: TRBV5-5; cdr3_nt: TGTGCCAGCAGCTTGGAACAGAACTATGGCTACACCTTC; cdr3_aa: CASSLEQNYGYTF
j_call: TRBJ1-2; d_call: .; clone_size: once; v_call: TRBV5-1; cdr3_nt: TGCGCCAGCAGCGGAGGGACGGCCCGTCAGGTCTATGGCTACACCTTC; cdr3_aa: CASSGGTARQVYGYTF
j_call: TRBJ2-7; d_call: .; clone_size: once; v_call: TRBV7-8; cdr3_nt: TGTGCCAGCAGCCCGCGGGCAGGGGGGCCTACCTACGAGCAGTACTTC; cdr3_aa: CASSPRAGGPTYEQYF
j_call: TRBJ1-4; d_call: .; clone_size: .; v_call: TRBV2; cdr3_nt: TGTGCCAGCAAGGCCTCAGACAGCAGTAATGAAAAACTGTTTTTT; cdr3_aa: CASKASDSSNEKLFF
j_call: TRBJ2-7; d_call: TRBD2; clone_size: .; v_call: TRBV11-2; cdr3_nt: TGTGCCAGCAGCTTAGTCAGCGGGAACCAAGGCTACGAGCAGTACTTC; cdr3_aa: CASSLVSGNQGYEQYF
j_call: TRBJ1-6; d_call: .; clone_size: .; v_call: TRBV5-5; cdr3_nt: TGTGCCAGCAGCCAAAAGACAGATTCACCCCTCCACTTT; cdr3_aa: CASSQKTDSPLHF
j_call: TRBJ2-7; d_call: .; clone_size: .; v_call: TRBV5-6; cdr3_nt: TGTGCCAGCAGCTTGGGGTCGCCGCGCGACGAGCAGTACTTC; cdr3_aa: CASSLGSPRDEQYF
j_call: TRBJ2-7; d_call: TRBD1; clone_size: few; v_call: TRBV7-9; cdr3_nt: TGTGCCAGCAGCTTCGACCGGGACAGGGGGGACGAGCAGTACTTC; cdr3_aa: CASSFDRDRGDEQYF
j_call: TRBJ2-5; d_call: TRBD2; clone_size: .; v_call: TRBV6-1; cdr3_nt: TGTGCCAGCAGTGGGGGAGGGATTGGTGAGACCCAGTACTTC; cdr3_aa: CASSGGGIGETQYF
j_call: TRBJ1-2; d_call: .; clone_size: .; v_call: TRBV2; cdr3_nt: TGTGCCAGCAGTACACAGGAAAACTATGGCTACACCTTC; cdr3_aa: CASSTQENYGYTF
j_call: TRBJ2-7; d_call: TRBD2; clone_size: .; v_call: TRBV5-1; cdr3_nt: TGCGCCAGCAGCCCCCGGACTAGCGGGAAGGACGAGCAGTACTTC; cdr3_aa: CASSPRTSGKDEQYF
j_call: TRBJ2-1; d_call: .; clone_size: .; v_call: TRBV5-4; cdr3_nt: TGTGCCAGCAGCCATAGGACTACTTCCTACAATGAGCAGTTCTTC; cdr3_aa: CASSHRTTSYNEQFF
j_call: TRBJ1-2; d_call: TRBD1; clone_size: many; v_call: TRBV5-4; cdr3_nt: TGTGCCAGCAGCCCGGGACAGGGGAGGGGAGGCTACACCTTC; cdr3_aa: CASSPGQGRGGYTF
j_call: TRBJ2-7; d_call: .; clone_size: .; v_call: TRBV19; cdr3_nt: TGTGCCAGTTCGGGGGATATTGGTTACGAGCAGTACTTC; cdr3_aa: CASSGDIGYEQYF
j_call: TRBJ2-7; d_call: .; clone_size: .; v_call: TRBV19; cdr3_nt: TGTGCCAGTAGTATAGTCTGGGCAGGGGATTCCTACGAGCAGTACTTC; cdr3_aa: CASSIVWAGDSYEQYF
j_call: TRBJ2-2; d_call: .; clone_size: once; v_call: TRBV4-1; cdr3_nt: TGCGCCAGCAGCCAAGAGGGACCGGGACAAGCCGCGAACACCGGGGAGCTGTTTTTT; cdr3_aa: CASSQEGPGQAANTGELFF
j_call: TRBJ2-5; d_call: TRBD2; clone_size: .; v_call: TRBV5-1; cdr3_nt: TGCGCCAGCAGCTCGGGGACTAGCGGGGGACGGGAGACCCAGTACTTC; cdr3_aa: CASSSGTSGGRETQYF
j_call: TRBJ1-1; d_call: TRBD1; clone_size: .; v_call: TRBV9; cdr3_nt: TGTGCCAGCAGCCAGGGACAGGGGAACACTGAAGCTTTCTTT; cdr3_aa: CASSQGQGNTEAFF
j_call: TRBJ2-1; d_call: .; clone_size: .; v_call: TRBV5-1; cdr3_nt: TGCGCCAGCAGCTCACGAATCCCTGGCGACAGCTGGGAGCAGTTCTTC; cdr3_aa: CASSSRIPGDSWEQFF
j_call: TRBJ1-1; d_call: TRBD1; clone_size: .; v_call: TRBV4-1; cdr3_nt: TGCGCCAGCAGCCAAAATCCCCCAAGGGGACAGGGGTACACTGAAGCTTTCTTT; cdr3_aa: CASSQNPPRGQGYTEAFF
j_call: TRBJ1-2; d_call: .; clone_size: .; v_call: TRBV12-5; cdr3_nt: TGTGCTAGTGGTCCTAGTCTAGGGGTCCCTTTTGGTTATGGCTACACCTTC; cdr3_aa: CASGPSLGVPFGYGYTF
j_call: TRBJ1-1; d_call: .; clone_size: .; v_call: TRBV4-3; cdr3_nt: TGCGCCAGCAGCGACCTATCGACAGGGAACACTGAAGCTTTCTTT; cdr3_aa: CASSDLSTGNTEAFF
j_call: TRBJ2-1; d_call: .; clone_size: .; v_call: TRBV20-1; cdr3_nt: TGCAGTGCTAGCCTTTTCAATGAGCAGTTCTTC; cdr3_aa: CSASLFNEQFF
j_call: TRBJ1-2; d_call: .; clone_size: .; v_call: TRBV11-2; cdr3_nt: TGTGCCAGCAGCTTTTACAGGGTGAAGTCTGGCTACACCTTC; cdr3_aa: CASSFYRVKSGYTF
j_call: TRBJ1-5; d_call: TRBD1; clone_size: .; v_call: TRBV27; cdr3_nt: TGTGCCAGTCAAGGCGTGACAGGGACGGATCAGCCCCAGCATTTT; cdr3_aa: CASQGVTGTDQPQHF
j_call: TRBJ1-2; d_call: .; clone_size: many; v_call: TRBV4-1; cdr3_nt: TGCGCCAGCAGCCAAGCCTTAGGTCGGAGACCGGGTGGATTTAGCTACACCTTC; cdr3_aa: CASSQALGRRPGGFSYTF
j_call: TRBJ2-7; d_call: .; clone_size: .; v_call: TRBV12-5; cdr3_nt: TGTGCTAGTGGTCCACCTCTGGGGAGGAGATACGAGCAGTACTTC; cdr3_aa: CASGPPLGRRYEQYF
j_call: TRBJ2-7; d_call: TRBD2; clone_size: .; v_call: TRBV5-1; cdr3_nt: TGCGCCAGCAGTTCCCGTGGCGGGGGGGTACTATACGAGCAGTACTTC; cdr3_aa: CASSSRGGGVLYEQYF
j_call: TRBJ2-7; d_call: TRBD1; clone_size: .; v_call: TRBV10-2; cdr3_nt: TGCGCCAGCAGGAGGGACAGGCACCCTTCCTACGAGCAGTACTTC; cdr3_aa: CASRRDRHPSYEQYF
j_call: TRBJ1-2; d_call: .; clone_size: .; v_call: TRBV29-1; cdr3_nt: TGCAGCGCTCTTGGACAGTATGGCTACACCTTC; cdr3_aa: CSALGQYGYTF
j_call: TRBJ1-6; d_call: TRBD1; clone_size: .; v_call: TRBV5-1; cdr3_nt: TGCGCCAGCAGCCCATCCACCCGACAGGGCTACTCCTATAATTCACCCCTCCACTTT; cdr3_aa: CASSPSTRQGYSYNSPLHF
j_call: TRBJ1-5; d_call: .; clone_size: .; v_call: TRBV7-8; cdr3_nt: TGTGCCAGCAGATCAGGTAGCAATCAGCCCCAGCATTTT; cdr3_aa: CASRSGSNQPQHF
j_call: TRBJ2-1; d_call: TRBD1; clone_size: few; v_call: TRBV19; cdr3_nt: TGTGCCAGTAGTACGACAGGGGGCTACTACAATGAGCAGTTCTTC; cdr3_aa: CASSTTGGYYNEQFF
j_call: TRBJ1-1; d_call: .; clone_size: .; v_call: TRBV28; cdr3_nt: TGTGCCAGCAGTTTATTTACGGAGGCTTTCTTT; cdr3_aa: CASSLFTEAFF
j_call: TRBJ1-1; d_call: TRBD1; clone_size: .; v_call: TRBV4-1; cdr3_nt: TGCGCCAGCAGCCTAGCCCGACAGGGCCTAAGGGGAGCTTTCTTT; cdr3_aa: CASSLARQGLRGAFF
j_call: TRBJ2-7; d_call: TRBD1; clone_size: .; v_call: TRBV6-1; cdr3_nt: TGTGCCAGCGGGGGACAGGCCTACGAGCAGTACTTC; cdr3_aa: CASGGQAYEQYF
j_call: TRBJ2-7; d_call: TRBD1; clone_size: .; v_call: TRBV14; cdr3_nt: TGTGCCAGCAGCCTACCGGGACAGGGCCTCTACGAGCAGTACTTC; cdr3_aa: CASSLPGQGLYEQYF
j_call: TRBJ2-4; d_call: TRBD2; clone_size: .; v_call: TRBV7-6; cdr3_nt: TGTGCCAGCAGCTCTTCAACTAGCGGGAGGGACGGAAACATTCAGTACTTC; cdr3_aa: CASSSSTSGRDGNIQYF
j_call: TRBJ2-3; d_call: .; clone_size: .; v_call: TRBV7-9; cdr3_nt: TGTGCCAGCAGCTTAGCGTCGAGGACAGATACGCAGTATTTT; cdr3_aa: CASSLASRTDTQYF
j_call: TRBJ2-3; d_call: .; clone_size: .; v_call: TRBV27; cdr3_nt: TGTGCCAGCAGCAGCCTCACAGCCCGGCCAGATACGCAGTATTTT; cdr3_aa: CASSSLTARPDTQYF
j_call: TRBJ1-1; d_call: .; clone_size: .; v_call: TRBV19; cdr3_nt: TGTGCCATTTCCCCCGGGGGACCCAGTTCTCGAGCTTTCTTT; cdr3_aa: CAISPGGPSSRAFF
j_call: TRBJ1-4; d_call: .; clone_size: .; v_call: TRBV20-1; cdr3_nt: TGCAGTGCTAGAGACAGGGAAAAACTGTTTTTT; cdr3_aa: CSARDREKLFF
j_call: TRBJ2-3; d_call: TRBD2; clone_size: once; v_call: TRBV5-1; cdr3_nt: TGCGCCTCCCTAGCGGGGGGAAGCACAGATACGCAGTATTTT; cdr3_aa: CASLAGGSTDTQYF